These T cell receptor beta chains were read from a single sample in a study of cytomegalovirus exposure and HLA in healthy donors. The data were produced by immunoSEQ multiplex PCR, yet TCRdb's version contains in-frame clones alone and is incomplete. The sample consists of about 130,000 clones, over 70% of them appearing once. The specimen sequenced was PBMCs. All receptors come from a woman aged 40 to 49 in good health and CMV-seronegative. Both conserved end residues are part of each CDR3. A D gene is named only where the DNA matches it firmly. Clone size, where shown, is once, few, many, or a class for clones that have expanded.

v_gene: TRBV7-6; j_gene: TRBJ1-2; abundance: NA; len: 13; d_gene: TRBD1; CDR3nt: TGTGCCAGCAGCTATGGACAGGGTGATGGCTACACCTTC; CDR3aa: CASSYGQGDGYTF
v_gene: TRBV2; j_gene: TRBJ2-3; abundance: NA; len: 12; d_gene: TRBD2; CDR3nt: TGTGCCAGCAAAGCGGGGGGAGATACGCAGTATTTT; CDR3aa: CASKAGGDTQYF
v_gene: TRBV25-1; j_gene: TRBJ2-5; abundance: NA; len: 15; d_gene: NA; CDR3nt: TGTGCCAGCAGTGAGGGTTGGGGCAGTCAAGAGACCCAGTACTTC; CDR3aa: CASSEGWGSQETQYF
v_gene: TRBV27; j_gene: TRBJ2-7; abundance: once; len: 14; d_gene: NA; CDR3nt: TGTGCCAGCAGTTTATCTAGGGGAAGCAACGAGCAGTACTTC; CDR3aa: CASSLSRGSNEQYF
v_gene: TRBV6-6; j_gene: TRBJ1-1; abundance: NA; len: 14; d_gene: TRBD1; CDR3nt: TGTGCCAGCACCTTATCACAGGGGGGCACTGAAGCTTTCTTT; CDR3aa: CASTLSQGGTEAFF
v_gene: TRBV7-2; j_gene: TRBJ2-6; abundance: NA; len: 17; d_gene: TRBD1; CDR3nt: TGTGCCAGCAGCTTAGCCGCCAGGGGGCCTGGGGCCAACGTCCTGACTTTC; CDR3aa: CASSLAARGPGANVLTF
v_gene: TRBV6-6; j_gene: TRBJ2-3; abundance: once; len: 14; d_gene: NA; CDR3nt: TGTGCCACCCGGAGAGGAGCCTACACAGATACGCAGTATTTT; CDR3aa: CATRRGAYTDTQYF
v_gene: TRBV7-2; j_gene: TRBJ2-7; abundance: NA; len: 16; d_gene: TRBD1; CDR3nt: TGTGCCAGCAGCCTAGACGGGACAGGGTCGTCCTACGAGCAGTACTTC; CDR3aa: CASSLDGTGSSYEQYF
v_gene: TRBV4-3; j_gene: TRBJ1-1; abundance: once; len: 18; d_gene: TRBD1; CDR3nt: TGCGCCAGCAGCCACCCATTGACAGGGGGCGTGGGGAACACTGAAGCTTTCTTT; CDR3aa: CASSHPLTGGVGNTEAFF
v_gene: TRBV2; j_gene: TRBJ2-3; abundance: NA; len: 14; d_gene: NA; CDR3nt: TGTGCCAGCAGCCTCGTAGAATTAACAGATACGCAGTATTTT; CDR3aa: CASSLVELTDTQYF
v_gene: TRBV5-5; j_gene: TRBJ2-7; abundance: NA; len: 12; d_gene: TRBD1; CDR3nt: TGTGCCAGCAGCTGGACAGGGGGCGAGCAGTACTTC; CDR3aa: CASSWTGGEQYF
v_gene: TRBV2; j_gene: TRBJ1-2; abundance: NA; len: 15; d_gene: TRBD1; CDR3nt: TGTGCCAGCAGTGACGGGCCGGGACAGGGCTATGGCTACACCTTC; CDR3aa: CASSDGPGQGYGYTF
v_gene: TRBV5-4; j_gene: TRBJ2-1; abundance: NA; len: 16; d_gene: TRBD2; CDR3nt: TGTGCCAGCAGCCCACTCGTCCGGGAGGGTTACAATGAGCAGTTCTTC; CDR3aa: CASSPLVREGYNEQFF
v_gene: TRBV5-6; j_gene: TRBJ2-1; abundance: NA; len: 12; d_gene: TRBD1; CDR3nt: TGTGCCAGCAGCTACCGGGACAGGGAGCAGTTCTTC; CDR3aa: CASSYRDREQFF
v_gene: TRBV4-3; j_gene: TRBJ1-4; abundance: NA; len: 15; d_gene: NA; CDR3nt: TGCGCCAGCAGCCAAGAGGACAGAACTAATGAAAAACTGTTTTTT; CDR3aa: CASSQEDRTNEKLFF
v_gene: TRBV29-1; j_gene: TRBJ2-5; abundance: NA; len: 15; d_gene: TRBD2; CDR3nt: TGCAGCGTTGAGTCGGGGGGTCCTGTCCAAGAGACCCAGTACTTC; CDR3aa: CSVESGGPVQETQYF
v_gene: TRBV5-6; j_gene: TRBJ2-6; abundance: few; len: 16; d_gene: NA; CDR3nt: TGTGCCAGCAGCAGACTAGGGGTGTCCGGGGCCAACGTCCTGACTTTC; CDR3aa: CASSRLGVSGANVLTF
v_gene: TRBV6-6; j_gene: TRBJ2-1; abundance: NA; len: 12; d_gene: NA; CDR3nt: TGTGCCAGCAGTCTCTCCTACAATGAGCAGTTCTTC; CDR3aa: CASSLSYNEQFF
v_gene: TRBV11-2; j_gene: TRBJ1-1; abundance: NA; len: 14; d_gene: NA; CDR3nt: TGTGCCAGCAGCTTACAGCGATCGAACACTGAAGCTTTCTTT; CDR3aa: CASSLQRSNTEAFF
v_gene: TRBV2; j_gene: TRBJ1-1; abundance: NA; len: 15; d_gene: TRBD1; CDR3nt: TGTGCCAGCAGTGGACAGGGGGGTTTGAACACTGAAGCTTTCTTT; CDR3aa: CASSGQGGLNTEAFF
v_gene: TRBV28; j_gene: TRBJ2-1; abundance: NA; len: 15; d_gene: TRBD2; CDR3nt: TGTGCCAGCAGTCCCAGCCTAGCGGGCTACAATGAGCAGTTCTTC; CDR3aa: CASSPSLAGYNEQFF
v_gene: TRBV4-1; j_gene: TRBJ1-2; abundance: NA; len: 16; d_gene: TRBD1; CDR3nt: TGCGCCAGCAGCCGGGACTGGGGACAGCGGAACTATGGCTACACCTTC; CDR3aa: CASSRDWGQRNYGYTF
v_gene: TRBV2; j_gene: TRBJ1-5; abundance: few; len: 19; d_gene: TRBD1; CDR3nt: TGTGCCAGCAGACAGTCAGGGGGCTTGGACCCATATAGCAATCAGCCCCAGCATTTT; CDR3aa: CASRQSGGLDPYSNQPQHF
v_gene: TRBV2; j_gene: TRBJ1-2; abundance: NA; len: 14; d_gene: NA; CDR3nt: TGTGCCAGTCAAACGGCGGGCGGGAACTATGGCTACACCTTC; CDR3aa: CASQTAGGNYGYTF
v_gene: TRBV7-2; j_gene: TRBJ2-3; abundance: NA; len: 14; d_gene: NA; CDR3nt: TGTGCCAGCAGCTCGGGCAGGGGGGTTGATACGCAGTATTTT; CDR3aa: CASSSGRGVDTQYF
v_gene: TRBV19; j_gene: TRBJ2-2; abundance: NA; len: 14; d_gene: TRBD1; CDR3nt: TGTGCCAGTAAGGGACAGGGAAACACCGGGGAGCTGTTTTTT; CDR3aa: CASKGQGNTGELFF
v_gene: TRBV18; j_gene: TRBJ2-1; abundance: few; len: 15; d_gene: TRBD2; CDR3nt: TGTGCCAGCTCACCTGGGGCTAGCGGATCCCATGAGCAGTTCTTC; CDR3aa: CASSPGASGSHEQFF
v_gene: TRBV25-1; j_gene: TRBJ2-4; abundance: NA; len: 17; d_gene: TRBD2; CDR3nt: TGTGCCAGCAGTGAATGGGGACTAGCCGAAGGCAAAAACATTCAGTACTTC; CDR3aa: CASSEWGLAEGKNIQYF
v_gene: TRBV6-1; j_gene: TRBJ1-2; abundance: NA; len: 13; d_gene: TRBD1; CDR3nt: TGTGCCAGCAGCCTGACAGGGTACGGTGGCTACACCTTC; CDR3aa: CASSLTGYGGYTF
v_gene: TRBV6-5; j_gene: TRBJ1-1; abundance: few; len: 11; d_gene: NA; CDR3nt: TGTGCCAGCAGCCGTGGGGAGGTGGCTTTCTTT; CDR3aa: CASSRGEVAFF
v_gene: TRBV7-2; j_gene: TRBJ2-1; abundance: NA; len: 16; d_gene: TRBD2; CDR3nt: TGTGCCAGCAGCTTAGACGGACTAGCGGGAGGGCCGAAGCAGTTCTTC; CDR3aa: CASSLDGLAGGPKQFF
v_gene: TRBV9; j_gene: TRBJ2-5; abundance: NA; len: 15; d_gene: TRBD2; CDR3nt: TGTGCCAGCAGCGTAGCAGGAGCGGGAGAAGAGACCCAGTACTTC; CDR3aa: CASSVAGAGEETQYF
v_gene: TRBV19; j_gene: TRBJ2-1; abundance: NA; len: 14; d_gene: NA; CDR3nt: TGTGCCAGTACCCCCCAGGACAACTACAATGAGCAGTTCTTC; CDR3aa: CASTPQDNYNEQFF
v_gene: TRBV7-2; j_gene: TRBJ2-3; abundance: once; len: 17; d_gene: TRBD2; CDR3nt: TGTGCCAGCAGCCTGGGACTAGCGGGAGGGGCCGAGGGTACGCAGTATTTT; CDR3aa: CASSLGLAGGAEGTQYF
v_gene: TRBV2; j_gene: TRBJ1-1; abundance: NA; len: 14; d_gene: NA; CDR3nt: TGTGCCAGCAGTCGTCGGGGGTCGGTCACTGAAGCTTTCTTT; CDR3aa: CASSRRGSVTEAFF
v_gene: TRBV12-5; j_gene: TRBJ1-2; abundance: NA; len: 19; d_gene: NA; CDR3nt: TGTGCTAGTGGTTTGGGGCGTCGGGGATTGGGTGCGACCTTCTATGGCTACACCTTC; CDR3aa: CASGLGRRGLGATFYGYTF
v_gene: TRBV18; j_gene: TRBJ1-5; abundance: NA; len: 14; d_gene: NA; CDR3nt: TGTGCCAGCTCACCAGAGCCCCGGAATCAGCCCCAGCATTTT; CDR3aa: CASSPEPRNQPQHF
v_gene: TRBV6-1; j_gene: TRBJ2-3; abundance: medium-sized; len: 16; d_gene: TRBD1; CDR3nt: TGTGCCAGCAGTGAAACATCGGGACAGGGTGAGGATACGCAGTATTTT; CDR3aa: CASSETSGQGEDTQYF
v_gene: TRBV9; j_gene: TRBJ2-3; abundance: NA; len: 15; d_gene: TRBD2; CDR3nt: TGTGCCAGCAGCGTGGAGACTAGCGGTAAGGATACGCAGTATTTT; CDR3aa: CASSVETSGKDTQYF
v_gene: TRBV4-3; j_gene: TRBJ1-6; abundance: NA; len: 14; d_gene: NA; CDR3nt: TGCGCCAGCAGCCAAGGAGGTGCGAATTCACCCCTCCACTTT; CDR3aa: CASSQGGANSPLHF
v_gene: TRBV6-1; j_gene: TRBJ1-6; abundance: NA; len: 19; d_gene: TRBD1; CDR3nt: TGTGCCAGCAGTGAATTTATCGGTACAGGGGGCGAGACTAATTCACCCCTCCACTTT; CDR3aa: CASSEFIGTGGETNSPLHF
v_gene: TRBV19; j_gene: TRBJ2-1; abundance: once; len: 17; d_gene: TRBD2; CDR3nt: TGTGCCAGTAGTGGCAGACTAGCGGGAGGTCTATACAATGAGCAGTTCTTC; CDR3aa: CASSGRLAGGLYNEQFF
v_gene: TRBV9; j_gene: TRBJ2-5; abundance: NA; len: 14; d_gene: TRBD1; CDR3nt: TGTGCCAGCAGCACCCAGGGGGCAGGAGAGACCCAGTACTTC; CDR3aa: CASSTQGAGETQYF
v_gene: TRBV9; j_gene: TRBJ1-4; abundance: NA; len: 15; d_gene: NA; CDR3nt: TGTGCCAGCAGCGTAGGAAGAGCAACTAATGAAAAACTGTTTTTT; CDR3aa: CASSVGRATNEKLFF
v_gene: TRBV7-8; j_gene: TRBJ1-1; abundance: NA; len: 16; d_gene: TRBD1; CDR3nt: TGTGCCAGCAGCTTAGCGCCGGACAGGGGGCACACTGAAGCTTTCTTT; CDR3aa: CASSLAPDRGHTEAFF
v_gene: TRBV19; j_gene: TRBJ1-4; abundance: NA; len: 13; d_gene: NA; CDR3nt: TGTGCCAGTAGTCAAGACAGGAATGAAAAACTGTTTTTT; CDR3aa: CASSQDRNEKLFF
v_gene: TRBV10-3; j_gene: TRBJ2-3; abundance: NA; len: 15; d_gene: TRBD2; CDR3nt: TGTGCCATCGACCCCTCTAGCGGCGGCACAGATACGCAGTATTTT; CDR3aa: CAIDPSSGGTDTQYF
v_gene: TRBV27; j_gene: TRBJ2-3; abundance: NA; len: 17; d_gene: TRBD2; CDR3nt: TGTGCCAGCAGACACCAACCTCGACTAGCGGGAGCAGATACGCAGTATTTT; CDR3aa: CASRHQPRLAGADTQYF
v_gene: TRBV15; j_gene: TRBJ1-1; abundance: NA; len: 17; d_gene: TRBD1; CDR3nt: TGTGCCACCAGCAGCCAACCTTGGGACAGGGAGAATTCTGAAGCTTTCTTT; CDR3aa: CATSSQPWDRENSEAFF